Listed below are T cell receptor beta chains from one sample, sequenced in a study of blood T cell repertoires in COVID-19. Profiling relied on immunoSEQ multiplex PCR, and the TCRdb table lists in-frame clones only, not all of them. The table lists some 170,000 clones, around nine tenths of them singletons. The sequencing input was peripheral blood. These TCRs come from a woman in her 70s with COVID-19, enrolled during active disease. Each CDR3 is given with its conserved first and last residue. D genes are given only for firm matches. Rows may omit the clone size; those that give it use once, few, many or a size class.

cdr3_nt cdr3_aa d_call cdr3_length v_call clone_size j_call
TGTGCCAGCAGCCCTCGACGGGGTGAGCAGTACTTC CASSPRRGEQYF NA 12 TRBV7-6 NA TRBJ2-7
TGCGCCAGCAGTCAGGCGGGAGACAAAAACATTCAGTACTTC CASSQAGDKNIQYF TRBD2 14 TRBV23-1 NA TRBJ2-4
TGTGCCAGCAGTGTCCCGGGGGGAGAGACCCAGTACTTC CASSVPGGETQYF TRBD2 13 TRBV25-1 NA TRBJ2-5
TGTGCCAGCAGCTCGGGGGGGCTAAGCACTGAAGCTTTCTTT CASSSGGLSTEAFF NA 14 TRBV27 NA TRBJ1-1
TGTGCCACCAGTGATCATGGACTAGCGGGAGGAACGAACACCGGGGAGCTGTTTTTT CATSDHGLAGGTNTGELFF TRBD2 19 TRBV24-1 NA TRBJ2-2
TGTGGAGGCGGGGGGGGCACTTACGAGCAGTACTTC CGGGGGTYEQYF TRBD2 12 TRBV30 NA TRBJ2-7
TGTGCCAGCAGTCCCAGCCCGGGACTTTCTTCGGGGGCCAACGTCCTGACTTTC CASSPSPGLSSGANVLTF NA 18 TRBV28 NA TRBJ2-6
TGTGCCAGCAGGGGCATTCGTTCGGGGGTGCACTATGGCTACACCTTC CASRGIRSGVHYGYTF NA 16 TRBV27 NA TRBJ1-2
TGTGCCAGCAGCTTAACGGGGCAGACGGGAGTGTACGAGCAGTACTTC CASSLTGQTGVYEQYF NA 16 TRBV7-3 NA TRBJ2-7
TGTGCTAGTGGTTTTACAGGGTACACTGAAGCTTTCTTT CASGFTGYTEAFF NA 13 TRBV12-5 once TRBJ1-1
TGTGCCAGCTTCACCGTTCCCGGGGGGACTGAAGCTTTCTTT CASFTVPGGTEAFF NA 14 TRBV18 NA TRBJ1-1
TGTGCCAGCAGCGGCACCGGGACAGGGTCTGAAAAACTGTTTTTT CASSGTGTGSEKLFF TRBD1 15 TRBV7-9 few TRBJ1-4
TGTGCCAGCAGCTTCGCGACAGGCGGTACCTACGAGCAGTACTTC CASSFATGGTYEQYF NA 15 TRBV7-2 NA TRBJ2-7
TGTGCCAGCAGTCCTATGGGGGCTAGTTCGGGGGAGCAGTACTTC CASSPMGASSGEQYF NA 15 TRBV6-5 NA TRBJ2-7
TGTGCCAGTAGTCGGAGTTCGGTTTCAACAGATACGCAGTATTTT CASSRSSVSTDTQYF NA 15 TRBV19 once TRBJ2-3
TGCGCCAGCAGCTCACAAGAGTCACAGGGACCTGAAGCTTTCTTT CASSSQESQGPEAFF NA 15 TRBV5-1 few TRBJ1-1
TGTGCCAGCAGCAACGTTTTGGACAGCTACGCCTGGGGCTACACCTTC CASSNVLDSYAWGYTF NA 16 TRBV21-1 NA TRBJ1-2
TGCGCCAGCAGCTTGCCAGGGGGCCGAAACATTCAGTACTTC CASSLPGGRNIQYF TRBD1 14 TRBV5-1 NA TRBJ2-4